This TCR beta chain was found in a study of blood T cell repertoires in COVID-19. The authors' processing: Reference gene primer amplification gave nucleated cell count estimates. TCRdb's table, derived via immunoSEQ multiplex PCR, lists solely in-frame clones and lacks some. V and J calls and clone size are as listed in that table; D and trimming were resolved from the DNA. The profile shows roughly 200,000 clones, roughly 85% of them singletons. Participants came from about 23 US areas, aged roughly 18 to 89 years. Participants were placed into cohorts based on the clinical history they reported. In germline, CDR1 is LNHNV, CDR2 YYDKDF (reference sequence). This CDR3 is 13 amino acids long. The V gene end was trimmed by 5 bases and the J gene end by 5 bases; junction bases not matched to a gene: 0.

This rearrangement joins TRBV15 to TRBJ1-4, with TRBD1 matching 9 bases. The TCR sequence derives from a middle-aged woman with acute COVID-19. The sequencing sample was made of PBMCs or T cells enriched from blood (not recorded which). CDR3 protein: CATSDRGNEKLFF. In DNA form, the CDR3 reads TGTGCCACCAGCGACAGGGGGAATGAAAAACTGTTTTTT.